This is a list of T cell receptor beta chains from one sample in a study of blood T cell repertoires in COVID-19. The protocol was immunoSEQ multiplex PCR, while the TCRdb copy is restricted to in-frame clones and leaves out a portion. The table has a few hundred thousand clones, 75% to 90% seen once; the top ten hold 5.1%. Sequences were obtained from PBMCs or T cells enriched from blood (not recorded which). These TCRs come from a woman in her 50s who had recovered from COVID-19. Each CDR3 is given with its conserved first and last residue. A D gene is named only where the DNA matches it firmly. Not every row has a clone size; where given, it reads once, few, many or a size class.

-	-	15	TRBV18	TRBJ1-1	CASSPPSRRSTEAFF	TGTGCCAGCTCACCACCGTCCAGACGGAGCACTGAAGCTTTCTTT
-	-	13	TRBV10-2	TRBJ1-4	CASRARGGEKLFF	TGCGCCAGCAGGGCCAGGGGTGGTGAAAAACTGTTTTTT
-	TRBD2	16	TRBV4-2	TRBJ2-5	CASSQGSSGTIETQYF	TGTGCCAGCAGCCAAGGGTCGAGCGGGACCATAGAGACCCAGTACTTC
few	-	12	TRBV29-1	TRBJ1-2	CSVRGGLEGYTF	TGCAGCGTTCGCGGGGGATTGGAGGGCTACACCTTC
-	-	15	TRBV27	TRBJ1-4	CASSPTTGQDEKLFF	TGTGCCAGCAGTCCAACCACAGGGCAGGATGAAAAACTGTTTTTT
-	-	13	TRBV2	TRBJ2-1	CASRGQIRDEQFF	TGTGCCAGCAGAGGACAGATACGGGATGAGCAGTTCTTC
-	-	14	TRBV4-3	TRBJ1-2	CASSQVHENYGYTF	TGCGCCAGCAGCCAAGTTCACGAGAACTATGGCTACACCTTC
-	-	18	TRBV5-5	TRBJ1-3	CASNNGGLPNRLGNTIYF	TGTGCCAGTAACAACGGGGGGCTCCCAAATCGACTAGGAAACACCATATATTTT
-	-	12	TRBV3-1/TRBV3-2	TRBJ1-2	CASSQDSYGYTF	TGTGCCAGCAGCCAAGACAGCTATGGCTACACCTTC
few	TRBD1	15	TRBV5-1	TRBJ1-2	CASSREGQGSGGYTF	TGCGCCAGCAGCCGGGAGGGACAGGGGAGTGGTGGCTACACCTTC
-	TRBD1	12	TRBV4-2	TRBJ1-6	CASSRTGVPLHF	TGTGCCAGCAGTAGGACAGGGGTCCCCCTCCACTTT
-	-	16	TRBV2	TRBJ2-3	CASSEGRAHSTDTQYF	TGTGCCAGCAGTGAAGGGAGGGCTCATAGCACAGATACGCAGTATTTT
-	-	15	TRBV11-3	TRBJ1-1	CASSHHRGGRAEAFF	TGTGCCAGCAGCCATCACCGGGGAGGGCGCGCTGAAGCTTTCTTT
-	TRBD1	16	TRBV9	TRBJ2-7	CASSITGTGAPYEQYF	TGTGCCAGCAGCATAACCGGGACAGGGGCCCCCTACGAGCAGTACTTC
once	-	15	TRBV27	TRBJ2-7	CASSLSDRLAYEQYF	TGTGCCAGCAGTTTATCCGATAGACTAGCCTACGAGCAGTACTTC
-	-	13	TRBV5-1	TRBJ2-5	CASNRPGEETQYF	TGCGCCAGCAATCGGCCAGGCGAAGAGACCCAGTACTTC
once	-	18	TRBV6-2/TRBV6-3	TRBJ1-5	CASSTPGIWNGGNQPQHF	TGTGCCAGCAGCACTCCCGGCATATGGAACGGGGGTAATCAGCCCCAGCATTTT
-	TRBD1	14	TRBV6-2/TRBV6-3	TRBJ1-2	CASSYDRGAYGYTF	TGTGCCAGCAGTTACGACAGGGGAGCTTATGGCTACACCTTC
-	TRBD2	16	TRBV7-2	TRBJ2-7	CASSFTSGENSYEQYF	TGTGCCAGCAGCTTTACTAGCGGGGAGAACTCCTACGAGCAGTACTTC
-	TRBD1	14	TRBV27	TRBJ1-1	CASSLSTRGLEAFF	TGTGCCAGCAGTTTAAGTACCAGGGGGCTTGAAGCTTTCTTT
-	-	15	TRBV20-1	TRBJ2-3	CSASHLVPTTDTQYF	TGCAGTGCTAGTCACCTAGTACCTACCACAGATACGCAGTATTTT
-	TRBD1	16	TRBV19	TRBJ1-3	CASSTTGAYSGNTIYF	TGTGCCAGTTCAACTACAGGGGCGTACTCTGGAAACACCATATATTTT
-	-	13	TRBV6-5	TRBJ1-6	CASSSGRGSPLHF	TGTGCCAGCAGCTCCGGAAGGGGTTCACCCCTCCACTTT
once	-	12	TRBV3-1/TRBV3-2	TRBJ1-2	CASSQVEYGYTF	TGTGCCAGCAGCCAAGTGGAGTACGGCTACACCTTC
few	TRBD2	15	TRBV14	TRBJ2-7	CASSQVWGGIYEQYF	TGTGCCAGCAGCCAAGTCTGGGGGGGGATCTACGAGCAGTACTTC
-	-	16	TRBV14	TRBJ2-1	CASSQWVRGGYNEQFF	TGTGCCAGCAGCCAATGGGTTAGGGGGGGCTACAATGAGCAGTTCTTC
few	TRBD1	14	TRBV5-8	TRBJ1-6	CASSTRTGNSPLHF	TGTGCCAGCAGCACAAGGACAGGGAATTCACCCCTCCACTTT
-	-	15	TRBV6-5	TRBJ1-6	CASSYSSGHNSPLHF	TGTGCCAGCAGTTACTCGTCAGGGCATAATTCACCCCTCCACTTT
-	-	13	TRBV5-6	TRBJ1-5	CASSLARNQPQHF	TGTGCCAGCAGCTTGGCGCGAAATCAGCCCCAGCATTTT
-	TRBD1	14	TRBV6-5	TRBJ1-2	CASSARQGSYGYTF	TGTGCCAGCAGCGCTCGACAGGGGAGCTATGGCTACACCTTC
-	-	13	TRBV6-2/TRBV6-3	TRBJ1-2	CASSSPGYFGYTF	TGTGCCAGCAGTTCCCCAGGGTATTTTGGCTACACCTTC
-	TRBD2	15	TRBV19	TRBJ2-3	CASSSPGLGPDTQYF	TGTGCCAGTAGTAGCCCAGGACTAGGGCCAGATACGCAGTATTTT
-	TRBD1	15	TRBV6-5	TRBJ1-5	CASSSGQFSNQPQHF	TGTGCCAGCAGTTCGGGACAGTTTAGCAATCAGCCCCAGCATTTT
once	TRBD2	14	TRBV19	TRBJ2-5	CASSITSGGETQYF	TGTGCCAGTAGTATAACTAGCGGGGGGGAGACCCAGTACTTC
few	-	13	TRBV4-3	TRBJ2-2	CASSQTSAGELFF	TGCGCCAGCAGCCAAACATCAGCCGGGGAGCTGTTTTTT
once	-	15	TRBV18	TRBJ1-5	CASSPQWVSGQPQHF	TGTGCCAGCTCACCACAGTGGGTATCGGGTCAGCCCCAGCATTTT
-	-	14	TRBV3-1/TRBV3-2	TRBJ1-5	CASSQGFGDQPQHF	TGTGCCAGCAGCCAAGGATTCGGGGATCAGCCCCAGCATTTT
-	TRBD1	14	TRBV6-1	TRBJ1-6	CASSAGQINSPLHF	TGTGCCAGCAGTGCGGGACAGATCAATTCACCCCTCCACTTT
-	-	11	TRBV20-1	TRBJ2-1	CSAAREIEQFF	TGCAGTGCCGCTCGGGAGATTGAGCAGTTCTTC
-	-	16	TRBV6-2/TRBV6-3	TRBJ1-2	CASSYSLGQTNYGYTF	TGTGCCAGCAGTTACTCCCTCGGACAGACTAACTATGGCTACACCTTC
-	TRBD1	15	TRBV19	TRBJ1-1	CASMVGQGMNTEAFF	TGTGCCAGTATGGTGGGACAGGGGATGAACACTGAAGCTTTCTTT